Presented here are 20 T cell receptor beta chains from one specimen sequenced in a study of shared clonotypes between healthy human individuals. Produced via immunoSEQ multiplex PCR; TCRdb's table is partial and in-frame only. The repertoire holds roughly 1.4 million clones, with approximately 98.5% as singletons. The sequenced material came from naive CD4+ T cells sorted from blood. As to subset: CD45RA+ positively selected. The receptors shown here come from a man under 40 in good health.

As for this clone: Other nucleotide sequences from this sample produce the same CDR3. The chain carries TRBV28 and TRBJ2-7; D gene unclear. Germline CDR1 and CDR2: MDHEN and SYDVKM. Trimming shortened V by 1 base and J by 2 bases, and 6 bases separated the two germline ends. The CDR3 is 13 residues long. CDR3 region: CASSLSGTYEQYF. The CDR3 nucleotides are TGTGCCAGCAGTTTATCAGGTACCTACGAGCAGTACTTC. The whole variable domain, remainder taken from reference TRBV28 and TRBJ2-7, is DVKVTQSSRYLVKRTGEKVFLECVQDMDHENMFWYRQDPGLGLRLIYFSYDVKMKEKGDIPEGYSVSREKKERFSLILESASTNQTSMYLCASSLSGTYEQYFGPGTRLTVT.

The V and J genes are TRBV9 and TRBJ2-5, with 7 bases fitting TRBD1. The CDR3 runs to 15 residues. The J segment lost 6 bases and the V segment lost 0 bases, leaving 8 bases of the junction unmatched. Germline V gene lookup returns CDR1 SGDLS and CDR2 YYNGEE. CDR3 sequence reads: CASSVDPSGQKTQYF. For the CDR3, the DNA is TGTGCCAGCAGCGTAGACCCCTCGGGACAGAAGACCCAGTACTTC. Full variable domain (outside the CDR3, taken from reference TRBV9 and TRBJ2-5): DSGVTQTPKHLITATGQRVTLRCSPRSGDLSVYWYQQSLDQGLQFLIQYYNGEERAKGNILERFSAQQFPDLHSELNLSSLELGDSALYFCASSVDPSGQKTQYFGPGTRLLVL.

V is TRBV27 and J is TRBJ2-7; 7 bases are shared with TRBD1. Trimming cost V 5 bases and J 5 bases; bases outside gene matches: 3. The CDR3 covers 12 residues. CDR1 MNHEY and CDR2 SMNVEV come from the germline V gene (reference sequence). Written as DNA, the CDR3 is TGTGCCAGCAGTGACAGGGTCCACGAGCAGTACTTC. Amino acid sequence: CASSDRVHEQYF.

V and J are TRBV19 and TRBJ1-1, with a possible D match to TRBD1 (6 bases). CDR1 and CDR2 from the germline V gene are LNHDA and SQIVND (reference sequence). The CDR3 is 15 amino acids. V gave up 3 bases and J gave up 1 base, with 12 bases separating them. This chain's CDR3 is CASSIGGQRNTEAFF. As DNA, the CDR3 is TGTGCCAGTAGTATTGGGGGCCAGAGGAACACTGAAGCTTTCTTT.

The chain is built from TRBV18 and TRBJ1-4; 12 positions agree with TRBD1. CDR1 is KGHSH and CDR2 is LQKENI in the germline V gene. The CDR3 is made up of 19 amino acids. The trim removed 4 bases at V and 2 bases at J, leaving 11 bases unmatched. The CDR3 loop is CASSRTGTGGVGTNEKLFF. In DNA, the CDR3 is TGTGCCAGCTCACGCACCGGGACAGGGGGCGTAGGCACTAATGAAAAACTGTTTTTT.

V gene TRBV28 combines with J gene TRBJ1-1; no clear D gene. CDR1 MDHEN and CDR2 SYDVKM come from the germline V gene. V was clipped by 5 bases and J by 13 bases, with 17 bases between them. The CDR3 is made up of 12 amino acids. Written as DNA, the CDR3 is TGTGCCAGCAGTCGTCCTTCCTTCCCGGGTTTCTTT. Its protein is CASSRPSFPGFF.

This CDR3 is CASSLWSSGPVSDTQYF. The DNA for the CDR3 is TGTGCCAGCAGTTTGTGGTCTAGCGGACCGGTGTCAGATACGCAGTATTTT. The genes are TRBV28 and TRBJ2-3, with 7 bases matching TRBD2. The CDR3 sequence is 17 residues long. CDR1 is MDHEN and CDR2 is SYDVKM in the germline V gene. V lost 3 bases, J lost 4 bases, and 13 bases stayed unmatched.

CDR3 loop: CASSLGAGTSYNEQFF. The CDR3 nucleotides read TGTGCCAGCAGCTTAGGAGCGGGCACTTCCTACAATGAGCAGTTCTTC. The chain has TRBV7-9 and TRBJ2-1, with D possibly being TRBD2 (6 bases). This CDR3 is 16 amino acids long. CDR1 and CDR2 (germline): SEHNR, FQNEAQ (reference sequence). Trimming left V 1 base short and J 1 base short, with 11 bases between.

The DNA of the CDR3 is TGTGCCAGCATCAGAGGTGGAAATGCCGGAAACACCATATATTTT. Its translation is CASIRGGNAGNTIYF. The chain combines TRBV28 with TRBJ1-3; D is unresolved. Germline CDR1 MDHEN, CDR2 SYDVKM. This CDR3 comprises 15 residues. Trimming pared 7 bases from V and 4 bases from J, leaving 17 bases between.

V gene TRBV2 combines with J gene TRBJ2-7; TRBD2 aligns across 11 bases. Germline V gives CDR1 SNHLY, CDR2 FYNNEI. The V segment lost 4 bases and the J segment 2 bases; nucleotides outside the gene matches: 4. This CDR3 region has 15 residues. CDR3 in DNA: TGTGCCAGCAGTGCACTAGCGGGAGCTACCTACGAGCAGTACTTC. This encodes CASSALAGATYEQYF. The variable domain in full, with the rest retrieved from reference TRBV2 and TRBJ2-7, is EPEVTQTPSHQVTQMGQEVILRCVPISNHLYFYWYRQILGQKVEFLVSFYNNEISEKSEIFDDQFSVERPDGSNFTLKIRSTKLEDSAMYFCASSALAGATYEQYFGPGTRLTVT.

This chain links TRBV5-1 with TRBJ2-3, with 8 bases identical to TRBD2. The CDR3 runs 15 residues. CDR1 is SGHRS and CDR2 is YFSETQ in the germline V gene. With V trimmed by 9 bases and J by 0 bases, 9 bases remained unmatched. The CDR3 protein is CATALSGSSTDTQYF. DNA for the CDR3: TGCGCCACTGCCTTGAGCGGGAGTAGCACAGATACGCAGTATTTT.

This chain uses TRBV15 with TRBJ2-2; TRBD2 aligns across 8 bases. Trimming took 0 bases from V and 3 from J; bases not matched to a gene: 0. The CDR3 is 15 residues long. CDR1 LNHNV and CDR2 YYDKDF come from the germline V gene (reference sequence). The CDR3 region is CATSRELADTGELFF. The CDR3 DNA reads TGTGCCACCAGCAGAGAACTAGCGGACACCGGGGAGCTGTTTTTT.

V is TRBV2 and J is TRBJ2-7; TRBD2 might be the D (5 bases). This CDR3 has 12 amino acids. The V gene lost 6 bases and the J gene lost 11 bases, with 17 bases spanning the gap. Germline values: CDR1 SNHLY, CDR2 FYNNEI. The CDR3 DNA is TGTGCCAGCAGGGAGGTAGGGCCTCTAGAGTACTTC. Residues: CASREVGPLEYF.

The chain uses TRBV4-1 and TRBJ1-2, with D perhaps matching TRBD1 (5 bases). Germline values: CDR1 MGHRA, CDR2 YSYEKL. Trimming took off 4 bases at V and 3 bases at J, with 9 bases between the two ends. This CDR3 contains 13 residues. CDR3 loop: CASSLWGDYGYTF. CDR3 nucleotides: TGCGCCAGCAGCCTATGGGGGGACTATGGCTACACCTTC.

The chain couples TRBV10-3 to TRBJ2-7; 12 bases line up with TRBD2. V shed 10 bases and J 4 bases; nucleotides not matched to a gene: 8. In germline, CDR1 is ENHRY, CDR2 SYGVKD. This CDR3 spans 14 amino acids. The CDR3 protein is CATSGRAFSYEQYF. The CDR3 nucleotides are TGTGCCACTAGCGGGAGGGCCTTTTCTTACGAGCAGTACTTC.

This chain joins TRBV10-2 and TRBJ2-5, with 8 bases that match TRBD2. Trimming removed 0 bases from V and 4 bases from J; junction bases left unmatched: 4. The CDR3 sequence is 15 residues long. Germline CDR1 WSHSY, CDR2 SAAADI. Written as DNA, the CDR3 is TGCGCCAGCAGTGAGTCGGGACTAGGAGGAGAGACCCAGTACTTC. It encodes CASSESGLGGETQYF.

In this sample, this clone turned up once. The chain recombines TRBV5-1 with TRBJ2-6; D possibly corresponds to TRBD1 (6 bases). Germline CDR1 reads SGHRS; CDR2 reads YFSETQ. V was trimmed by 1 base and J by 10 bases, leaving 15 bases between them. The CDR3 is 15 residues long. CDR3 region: CASSLFQGPRNVLTF. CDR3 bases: TGCGCCAGCAGCTTGTTCCAGGGGCCTAGGAACGTCCTGACTTTC.

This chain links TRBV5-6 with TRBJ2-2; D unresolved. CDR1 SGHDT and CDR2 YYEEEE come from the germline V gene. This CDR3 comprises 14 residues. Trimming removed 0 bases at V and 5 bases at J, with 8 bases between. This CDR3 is CASSLVQRTGELFF. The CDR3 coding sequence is TGTGCCAGCAGCTTGGTACAGAGAACCGGGGAGCTGTTTTTT.

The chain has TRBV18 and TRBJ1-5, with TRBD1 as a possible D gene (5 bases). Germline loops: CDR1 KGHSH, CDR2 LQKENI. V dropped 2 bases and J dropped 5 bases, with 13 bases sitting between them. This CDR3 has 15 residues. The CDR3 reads CASSPGQGVYQPQHF. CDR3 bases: TGTGCCAGCTCACCAGGGCAGGGTGTTTATCAGCCCCAGCATTTT.

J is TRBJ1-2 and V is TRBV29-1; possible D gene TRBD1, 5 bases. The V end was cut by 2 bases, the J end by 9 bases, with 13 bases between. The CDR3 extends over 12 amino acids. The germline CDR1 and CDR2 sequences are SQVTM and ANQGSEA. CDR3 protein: CSVELARERYTF. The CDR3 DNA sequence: TGCAGCGTTGAATTGGCCAGGGAGCGCTACACCTTC.